The source of this T cell receptor (beta chain) is a study of spatial heterogeneity in lung cancer. On the study more broadly: Among detected sequences, beta-chain ones consistently exceeded alpha-chain ones in number. General study points: Counts that tracked tumor mutation counts were those of expanded intratumoral alpha and beta TCRs.

TCRdb re-called the 5' RACE reads with MiXCR, one entry per CDR3 protein. This table has more than 3,500 distinct CDR3 sequences, roughly a third appearing once. V lost 0 bases and J 9 bases, leaving 11 bases between the germline ends. Germline assignment: CDR1 ENHRY and CDR2 SYGVKD. This CDR3 is built from 13 residues. This clonotype was found a few times. Its antigen remains unknown. Time point specified: sample taken at primary tumor resection. The sample in question was lung tumor tissue, obtained at surgery. V and J are TRBV10-3 and TRBJ1-1; D is uncertain. This TCR derives from a male donor with early-stage non-small cell lung cancer. The CDR3 DNA is TGTGCCATCAGTGAGTCTTCTTCCAATAAAGCTTTCTTT. Amino acids: CAISESSSNKAFF.